One and the same sample provided the 2 T cell receptor beta chains below, sequenced in a study of blood T cell repertoires in COVID-19. The table came from immunoSEQ multiplex PCR; TCRdb's copy has only in-frame clones and leaves some out. Of about 240,000 clones listed, more than 75% were seen once; the top ten hold around an eighth. Sequencing was done on a sample of peripheral blood. These receptors were collected from a woman aged 55-69 years with active or convalescent COVID-19.

The chain combines TRBV2 with TRBJ2-7; D might be TRBD1 (6 bases). This CDR3 is built from 14 residues. CDR1 SNHLY and CDR2 FYNNEI come from the germline V gene. The ends were cut back, 6 bases at V and 0 bases at J, with 12 bases in the middle. The CDR3 DNA reads as TGTGCCAGCAGAGGGACACGGAGCTCCTACGAGCAGTACTTC. Translating gives CASRGTRSSYEQYF.

The rearrangement joins TRBV6-6 to TRBJ1-1, with TRBD1 identical over 7 bases. The trim removed 0 bases at V and 7 bases at J, leaving 11 bases unmatched. Germline CDR1 MNHNY, CDR2 SVGAGI (reference sequence). CDR3 length: 16 residues. This chain's CDR3 is CASSYSGGTGVGEAFF. CDR3 sequence (DNA): TGTGCCAGCAGTTACTCGGGGGGCACAGGGGTAGGTGAAGCTTTCTTT.